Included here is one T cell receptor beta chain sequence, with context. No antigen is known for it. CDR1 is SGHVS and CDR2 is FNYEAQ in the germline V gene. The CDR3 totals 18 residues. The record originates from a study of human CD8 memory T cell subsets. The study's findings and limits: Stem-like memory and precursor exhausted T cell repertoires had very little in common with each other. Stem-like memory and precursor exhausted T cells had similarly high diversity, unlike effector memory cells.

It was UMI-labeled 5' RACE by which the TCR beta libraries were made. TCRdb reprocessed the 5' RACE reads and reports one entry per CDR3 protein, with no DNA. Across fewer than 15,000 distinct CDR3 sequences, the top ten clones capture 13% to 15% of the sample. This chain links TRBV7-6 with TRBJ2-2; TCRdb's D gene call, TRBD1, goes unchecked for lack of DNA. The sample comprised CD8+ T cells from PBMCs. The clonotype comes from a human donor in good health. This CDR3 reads CASSLAYGGAANTGELFF.